Reported below is one T cell receptor beta chain. This study enrolled people aged about 18 to 100 from about two dozen US geographic areas. Participant reports of clinical history set cohort assignment. Two negative PCRs, clearance, or symptom resolution characterized the recovered Cohort 3 donors. The data are from a study of blood T cell repertoires in COVID-19. Study context: Sources were T cells, B-cell-depleted T cells, or PBMCs; the material itself was cDNA or gDNA.

The V and J ends lost 9 bases and 7 bases respectively, with 12 bases between them. This CDR3 region has 12 residues. Germline V gene lookup returns CDR1 MNHEY and CDR2 SVGAGI. Clones were sequenced by immunoSEQ multiplex PCR, and TCRdb holds only the in-frame ones, with some missing. The sample contains about 180,000 clones, more than 70% of which appear only once. V and J are TRBV6-5 and TRBJ1-4; D remains ambiguous. This receptor was taken from a man aged 35 to 55 who had recovered from COVID-19. The sample comprised PBMCs or T cells enriched from blood (not recorded which). The CDR3 DNA reads TGTGCCAGTTCCGAGAGAGGTGAAAAACTGTTTTTT. Translating gives CASSERGEKLFF.